This is a list of T cell receptor beta chains from one sample in a study of T cell changes during pregnancy in multiple sclerosis. Sequencing used immunoSEQ multiplex PCR; TCRdb keeps in-frame clones, though not all of them. The table lists fewer than 45,000 clones, around 93% of them singletons. The sample here was CD4+ T cells from peripheral blood mononuclear cells, taken in the third trimester of pregnancy. The receptors originated from a female donor with multiple sclerosis, enrolled in a pregnancy study. The CDR3 runs from the conserved cysteine through the conserved F or W. The D gene is left open where the match is weak. Expanded clones are given a class, and other clones once, few, many or no size at all.

V: TRBV11-2
size: -
D: -
J: TRBJ1-3
CDR3: CASSRSAGEIGNTIYF
DNA: TGTGCCAGCAGTAGATCGGCAGGGGAAATAGGAAACACCATATATTTT

V: TRBV7-2
size: -
D: -
J: TRBJ2-7
CDR3: CASSPQGQVLYEQYF
DNA: TGTGCCAGCAGCCCCCAGGGGCAGGTCCTCTACGAGCAGTACTTC

V: TRBV7-9
size: -
D: TRBD1
J: TRBJ1-6
CDR3: CASSATGDSSPLHF
DNA: TGTGCCAGCAGCGCGACAGGGGATAGTTCACCCCTCCACTTT

V: TRBV6-5
size: -
D: TRBD2
J: TRBJ2-5
CDR3: CTSGRSEETQYF
DNA: TGCACCAGCGGGAGGTCCGAGGAGACCCAGTACTTC

V: TRBV2
size: -
D: -
J: TRBJ1-5
CDR3: CASSGTVSNQPQHF
DNA: TGTGCCAGCAGTGGGACAGTTAGCAATCAGCCCCAGCATTTT

V: TRBV14
size: -
D: -
J: TRBJ1-2
CDR3: CASSQAGAYGYTF
DNA: TGTGCCAGCAGCCAAGCAGGGGCCTATGGCTACACCTTC

V: TRBV7-2
size: -
D: TRBD1
J: TRBJ1-5
CDR3: CASSSRTGGSQPQHF
DNA: TGTGCCAGCAGCTCCCGGACAGGGGGTTCTCAGCCCCAGCATTTT

V: TRBV4-3
size: -
D: -
J: TRBJ2-5
CDR3: CASSQGGRETQYF
DNA: TGCGCCAGCAGCCAAGGAGGGAGAGAGACCCAGTACTTC

V: TRBV5-4
size: -
D: -
J: TRBJ2-7
CDR3: CASSSEQGAYEQYF
DNA: TGTGCCAGCAGCTCCGAACAGGGTGCGTACGAGCAGTACTTC

V: TRBV11-2
size: -
D: TRBD1
J: TRBJ2-7
CDR3: CASSPHRLQGAWYEQYF
DNA: TGTGCCAGCAGCCCGCACCGCCTACAGGGGGCTTGGTACGAGCAGTACTTC

V: TRBV15
size: -
D: -
J: TRBJ1-5
CDR3: CATSRDVSNQPQHF
DNA: TGTGCCACCAGCAGAGACGTTTCCAATCAGCCCCAGCATTTT

V: TRBV7-9
size: -
D: TRBD1
J: TRBJ1-1
CDR3: CASSFGQGSTEAFF
DNA: TGTGCCAGCAGCTTCGGACAGGGATCTACTGAAGCTTTCTTT

V: TRBV7-2
size: -
D: -
J: TRBJ1-1
CDR3: CASSQRGGATAFF
DNA: TGTGCCAGCAGCCAGCGGGGGGGAGCGACAGCTTTCTTT

V: TRBV11-3
size: -
D: -
J: TRBJ2-2
CDR3: CASSFWQQGNTGELFF
DNA: TGTGCCAGCAGCTTTTGGCAACAGGGAAACACCGGGGAGCTGTTTTTT

V: TRBV5-1
size: -
D: -
J: TRBJ1-2
CDR3: CASSLAGSYGYTF
DNA: TGCGCCAGCAGCTTGGCGGGGTCTTATGGCTACACCTTC

V: TRBV19
size: -
D: TRBD1
J: TRBJ1-2
CDR3: CASSIAGTVYGYTF
DNA: TGTGCCAGTAGTATAGCCGGGACAGTGTATGGCTACACCTTC

V: TRBV5-6
size: -
D: TRBD1
J: TRBJ1-2
CDR3: CASSLTTGKFYGYTF
DNA: TGTGCCAGCAGCTTAACGACAGGGAAGTTTTATGGCTACACCTTC

V: TRBV30
size: once
D: TRBD1
J: TRBJ1-5
CDR3: CAWGTGNQPQHF
DNA: TGTGCCTGGGGGACAGGCAATCAGCCCCAGCATTTT

V: TRBV29-1
size: -
D: -
J: TRBJ1-2
CDR3: CSVDGSGYTF
DNA: TGCAGCGTTGATGGCTCTGGCTACACCTTC

V: TRBV27
size: -
D: -
J: TRBJ2-1
CDR3: CASSRRHLRRAGSSYNEQFF
DNA: TGTGCCAGCAGTCGACGCCACTTGCGTCGGGCGGGGAGCTCCTACAATGAGCAGTTCTTC

V: TRBV5-8
size: -
D: TRBD1
J: TRBJ1-6
CDR3: CASSRRDGQGNSPLHF
DNA: TGTGCCAGCAGCCGCCGAGACGGACAGGGGAATTCACCCCTCCACTTT

V: TRBV4-3
size: -
D: -
J: TRBJ2-7
CDR3: CASSQDFRADLSYEQYF
DNA: TGCGCCAGCAGCCAAGATTTTAGGGCGGACTTAAGCTACGAGCAGTACTTC